One sample yielded the 5 T cell receptor beta chains listed below, sequenced in a study of blood T cell repertoires in COVID-19. Repertoires were generated with immunoSEQ multiplex PCR, while TCRdb's copy carries only in-frame clones and drops some. Of 43,000 or so clones in the sample, around four fifths were seen once. Sequenced: peripheral blood. Receptors originate from a woman aged 80 or over with acute or convalescent COVID-19.

The V call is TRBV7-3, the J call TRBJ2-1, with 7 bases lining up with TRBD1. This CDR3 spans 13 amino acids. After removal of 6 bases from V and 2 bases from J, the junction contained 1 base not matched to a gene. Germline V gene sequence: CDR1 SGHTA, CDR2 FQGTGA. The CDR3 region is CASSTGAYNEQFF. For the CDR3, the DNA is TGTGCCAGCAGTACAGGGGCCTACAATGAGCAGTTCTTC.

This sequence joins TRBV6-5 and TRBJ1-6; 7 bases are shared with TRBD1. The CDR3 consists of 14 residues. With 6 bases clipped from V and 7 bases from J, the junction kept 6 bases outside the gene matches. Germline CDR1 MNHEY, CDR2 SVGAGI. The CDR3 bases are TGTGCCAGCAGCCCGACAGGGATCAATTCACCCCTCCACTTT. This gives the protein CASSPTGINSPLHF.

V is TRBV6-5 and J is TRBJ1-1; 7 bases are a match to TRBD1. CDR1 and CDR2 from the germline V gene are MNHEY and SVGAGI. The CDR3 is made up of 14 amino acids. After removal of 4 bases from V and 5 bases from J, the junction contained 7 bases not matched to a gene. This CDR3 reads CASSLGGAKTEAFF. The CDR3, as DNA: TGTGCCAGCAGTTTAGGGGGCGCGAAAACTGAAGCTTTCTTT.

The chain has TRBV29-1 and TRBJ1-2; 7 bases align to TRBD1. V lost 4 bases and J lost 9; bases outside the gene matches: 11. Per the germline V gene, CDR1 is SQVTM and CDR2 is ANQGSEA. CDR3 size: 13 residues. CDR3 coding DNA: TGCAGCGTTGTAACAGGGGCCCCTATTCGCTACACCTTC. It specifies CSVVTGAPIRYTF.

This chain links TRBV19 with TRBJ1-5, with TRBD1 matching 11 bases. The trim removed 5 bases at V and 0 bases at J, leaving 9 bases unmatched. Per the germline V gene, CDR1 is LNHDA and CDR2 is SQIVND (reference sequence). The CDR3 spans 18 residues. CDR3 DNA: TGTGCCAGTAGTGGAGGACAGGGGGCCTCCTCTAGCAATCAGCCCCAGCATTTT. Protein sequence: CASSGGQGASSSNQPQHF.